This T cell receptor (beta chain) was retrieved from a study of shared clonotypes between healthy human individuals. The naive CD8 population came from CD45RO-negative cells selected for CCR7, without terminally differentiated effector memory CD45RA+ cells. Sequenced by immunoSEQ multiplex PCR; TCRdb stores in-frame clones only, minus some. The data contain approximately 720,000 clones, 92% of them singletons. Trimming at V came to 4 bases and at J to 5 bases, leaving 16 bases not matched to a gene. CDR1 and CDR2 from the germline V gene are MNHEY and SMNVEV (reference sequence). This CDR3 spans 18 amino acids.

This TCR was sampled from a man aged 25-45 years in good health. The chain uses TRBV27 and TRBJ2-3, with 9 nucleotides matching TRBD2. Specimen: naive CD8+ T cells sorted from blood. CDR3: CASSSDLQTSGRIDTQYF. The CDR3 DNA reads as TGTGCCAGCAGTTCCGACCTCCAGACTAGCGGAAGGATAGATACGCAGTATTTT.